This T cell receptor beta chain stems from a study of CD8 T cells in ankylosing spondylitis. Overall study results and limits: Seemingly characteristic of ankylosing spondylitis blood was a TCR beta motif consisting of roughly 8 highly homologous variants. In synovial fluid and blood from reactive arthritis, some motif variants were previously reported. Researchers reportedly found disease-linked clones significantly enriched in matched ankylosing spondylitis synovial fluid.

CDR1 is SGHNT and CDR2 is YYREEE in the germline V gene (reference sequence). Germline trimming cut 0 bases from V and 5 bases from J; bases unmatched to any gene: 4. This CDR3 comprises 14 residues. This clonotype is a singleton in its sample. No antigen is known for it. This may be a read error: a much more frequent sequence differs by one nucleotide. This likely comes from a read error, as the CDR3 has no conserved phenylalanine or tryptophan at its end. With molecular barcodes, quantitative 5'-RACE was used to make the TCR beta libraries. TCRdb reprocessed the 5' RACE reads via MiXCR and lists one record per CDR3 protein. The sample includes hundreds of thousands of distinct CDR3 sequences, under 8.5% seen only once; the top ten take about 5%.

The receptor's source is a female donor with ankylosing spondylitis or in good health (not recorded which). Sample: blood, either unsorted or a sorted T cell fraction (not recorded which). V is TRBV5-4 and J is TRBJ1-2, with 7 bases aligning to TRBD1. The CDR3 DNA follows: TGTGCCAGCAGCTTGGTGGGACAGCTGTATGGCTACACCCTC. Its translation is CASSLVGQLYGYTL.